Below, 8 T cell receptor beta chains from the same sample are listed, as sequenced in a study of PD-L1 blockade in urothelial cancer. Libraries were prepared by immunoSEQ multiplex PCR; TCRdb keeps only in-frame clonotypes and omits some of them. The sample lists tens of thousands of clones, around 86% occurring once. Time point in this sample: pretreatment peripheral blood. The sample consisted of PBMCs, taken around atezolizumab (anti-PD-L1) treatment. Every receptor here comes from a man aged 65 to 79 with urothelial cancer.

This clone was seen only once. The rearrangement joins TRBV11-2 to TRBJ2-1, with 14 bases that match TRBD2. V shed 5 bases, J shed 9 bases, and the junction held 9 bases outside the gene matches. The CDR3 is made up of 16 amino acids. Per germline, CDR1 SGHAT and CDR2 FQNNGV. CDR3 DNA: TGTGCCAGCAGCCCAGGGACTAGCGGGAGACGAAGTGAGCAGTTCTTC. It is translated as CASSPGTSGRRSEQFF. The full variable domain, its missing parts supplied by reference TRBV11-2 and TRBJ2-1, is EAGVAQSPRYKIIEKRQSVAFWCNPISGHATLYWYQQILGQGPKLLIQFQNNGVVDDSQLPKDRFSAERLKGVDSTLKIQPAKLEDSAVYLCASSPGTSGRRSEQFFGPGTRLTVL.

This clone was detected a few times. In DNA, the CDR3 is TGCGCCAGCAGCTTGTCCCAGGACACTGAAGCTTTCTTT. It codes for CASSLSQDTEAFF. The chain uses TRBV5-1 and TRBJ1-1, with unresolved D. Trimming pared 1 base from V and 3 bases from J, leaving 7 bases between. The CDR3 spans 13 residues. Germline CDR1 and CDR2: SGHRS and YFSETQ.

This sequence joins TRBV7-9 and TRBJ2-3; TRBD2 matches 7 bases. The germline V gene encodes CDR1 SEHNR and CDR2 FQNEAQ (reference sequence). This CDR3 is 14 amino acids long. V gave up 5 bases and J gave up 2 bases; unmatched junction bases: 4. In DNA, the CDR3 is TGTGCCAGCAGCCCGGGACTATACACAGATACGCAGTATTTT. Translation gives CASSPGLYTDTQYF. The whole variable domain, filled in from reference TRBV7-9 and TRBJ2-3, reads DTGVSQNPRHKITKRGQNVTFRCDPISEHNRLYWYRQTLGQGPEFLTYFQNEAQLEKSRLLSDRFSAERPKGSFSTLEIQRTEQGDSAMYLCASSPGLYTDTQYFGPGTRLTVL.

This clone appeared once. The rearrangement uses TRBV2 and TRBJ2-1; TRBD1 agrees at 10 bases. CDR1 is SNHLY, CDR2 FYNNEI, per germline. The CDR3 is 14 amino acids. V was pared by 4 bases and J by 7 bases, with 4 bases of the junction left unmatched. The CDR3 bases are TGTGCCAGCAGTGGACAGGGGGCTGGTAATGAGCAGTTCTTC. This sequence encodes CASSGQGAGNEQFF.

The V call is TRBV30, the J call TRBJ2-7, with 14 bases matching TRBD2. CDR1 is GTSNPN, CDR2 SVGIG, per germline (reference sequence). The CDR3 has 15 amino acids. The trim removed 5 bases at V and 6 bases at J, leaving 9 bases unmatched. The CDR3 DNA is TGTGCCTGGGGGACGGGGACTAGCGGGAGTGGCGAGCAGTACTTC. This gives the protein CAWGTGTSGSGEQYF.

This clone has a single count. The chain joins TRBV4-1 to TRBJ1-1; maybe TRBD1 (6 bases). Trimming stripped 1 base from V and 0 bases from J, with 12 bases between. Germline V gene lookup returns CDR1 MGHRA and CDR2 YSYEKL. The CDR3 covers 16 residues. The CDR3 sequence is CASSQGPGTLNTEAFF. Written as DNA, the CDR3 is TGCGCCAGCAGCCAAGGCCCCGGGACACTGAACACTGAAGCTTTCTTT.

V gene TRBV12-5 combines with J gene TRBJ1-4; D is undetermined. Germline loops: CDR1 LGHNT, CDR2 FRNRAP. This CDR3 has 15 residues. Trimming cost V 6 bases and J 0 bases, with 11 bases left between them. The CDR3 DNA follows: TGTGCTAGTGGCCGCACGCGAGCAACTAATGAAAAACTGTTTTTT. This translates into CASGRTRATNEKLFF. Combining the CDR3 with reference TRBV12-5 and TRBJ1-4 gives the whole variable domain DARVTQTPRHKVTEMGQEVTMRCQPILGHNTVFWYRQTMMQGLELLAYFRNRAPLDDSGMPKDRFSAEMPDATLATLKIQPSEPRDSAVYFCASGRTRATNEKLFFGSGTQLSVL.

The chain couples TRBV7-6 to TRBJ2-2; D is possibly TRBD2 (5 bases). The germline CDR1 and CDR2 sequences are SGHVS and FNYEAQ. This CDR3 has 12 amino acids. The V and J ends lost 8 bases and 8 bases respectively, with 12 bases between them. CDR3 sequence (DNA): TGTGCCAGCGATAGAGGAGGAGGGGAGCTGTTTTTT. Its protein product is CASDRGGGELFF.